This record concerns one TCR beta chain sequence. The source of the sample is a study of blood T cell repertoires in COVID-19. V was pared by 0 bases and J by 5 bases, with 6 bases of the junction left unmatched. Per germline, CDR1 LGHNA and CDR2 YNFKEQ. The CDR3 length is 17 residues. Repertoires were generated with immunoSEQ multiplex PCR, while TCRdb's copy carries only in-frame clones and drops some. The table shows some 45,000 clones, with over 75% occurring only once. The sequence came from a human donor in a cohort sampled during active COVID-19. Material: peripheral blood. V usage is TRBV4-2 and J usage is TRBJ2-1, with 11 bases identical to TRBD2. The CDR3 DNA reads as TGTGCCAGCAGCCAAGAGTTGGGACTAGCGGAGAACAATGAGCAGTTCTTC. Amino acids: CASSQELGLAENNEQFF.